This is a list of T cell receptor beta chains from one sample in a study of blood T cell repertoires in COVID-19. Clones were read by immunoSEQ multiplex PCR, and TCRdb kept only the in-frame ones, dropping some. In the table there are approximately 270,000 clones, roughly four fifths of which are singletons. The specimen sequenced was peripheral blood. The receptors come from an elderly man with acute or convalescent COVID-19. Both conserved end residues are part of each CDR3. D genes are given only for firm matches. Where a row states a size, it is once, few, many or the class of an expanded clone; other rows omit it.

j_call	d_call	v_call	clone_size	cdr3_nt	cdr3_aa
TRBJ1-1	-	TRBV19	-	TGTGCCAGTAAACCCAGGGCGGCGGCCACTGAAGCTTTCTTT	CASKPRAAATEAFF
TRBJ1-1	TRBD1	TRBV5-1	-	TGCGCCAGCAGATTTAATCCCGGGACAGGGGACAGCACTGAAGCTTTCTTT	CASRFNPGTGDSTEAFF
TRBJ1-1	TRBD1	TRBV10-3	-	TGTGCCATCAGTGAGTTCTCATTTTTCCGGACAGGTGCTTATGAAGCTTTCTTT	CAISEFSFFRTGAYEAFF
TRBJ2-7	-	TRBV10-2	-	TGCGCCAGCAGAATAACTCTTCAGGGCCCCATGAACGAGCAGTACTTC	CASRITLQGPMNEQYF
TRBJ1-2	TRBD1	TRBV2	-	TGTGCCAGCAGTCGGGACAGGTTAAACTATGGCTACACCTTC	CASSRDRLNYGYTF
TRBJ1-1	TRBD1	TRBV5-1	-	TGCGCCAGCAGCTTGGGGGGGACAGTGAACACTGAAGCTTTCTTT	CASSLGGTVNTEAFF
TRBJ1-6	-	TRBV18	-	TGTGCCAGCTCACCTCCATCTTCGGGGGGCGCCCATAATTCACCCCTCCACTTT	CASSPPSSGGAHNSPLHF
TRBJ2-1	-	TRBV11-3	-	TGTGCCAGCAGCTTAGGCAGGGTGTCCTACAATGAGCAGTTCTTC	CASSLGRVSYNEQFF
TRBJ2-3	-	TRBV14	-	TGTGCCAGCAGCCAAGGATGGAAGGGGGATACGCAGTATTTT	CASSQGWKGDTQYF
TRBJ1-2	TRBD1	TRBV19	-	TGTGCCAGTAGTATGGAGGGCAGGGGGCCTAGCTATGGCTACACCTTC	CASSMEGRGPSYGYTF
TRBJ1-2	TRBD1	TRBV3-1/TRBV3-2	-	TGTGCCAGCAGCCAACCACAGGGGGGCTACACCTTC	CASSQPQGGYTF
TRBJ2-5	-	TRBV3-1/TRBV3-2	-	TGTGCCAGCAGCCAAGGGCAGGGGGGCCAAGAGACCCAGTACTTC	CASSQGQGGQETQYF
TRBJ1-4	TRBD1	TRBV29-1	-	TGCAGCGCCGGGACAGGGGCTTATAATGAAAAACTGTTTTTT	CSAGTGAYNEKLFF
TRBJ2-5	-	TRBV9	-	TGTGCCAGCAGCGCCGGCCTCAGGGAAGAGACCCAGTACTTC	CASSAGLREETQYF
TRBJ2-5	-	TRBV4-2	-	TGTGCCAGCAGCCAAGAGGGACGGGGGCAAGAGACCCAGTACTTC	CASSQEGRGQETQYF
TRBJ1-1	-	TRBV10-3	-	TGTGCCATCAGTAGCAAACAGGGTAGGGGCACTGAAGCTTTCTTT	CAISSKQGRGTEAFF
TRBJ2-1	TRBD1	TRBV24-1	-	TGTGCCACCAGTGATTTTGAGACAGGGGGTAATGAGCAGTTCTTC	CATSDFETGGNEQFF
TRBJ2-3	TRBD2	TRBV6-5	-	TGTGCCAGCAGCTTGACTAGCGGGGGAAAAGATACGCAGTATTTT	CASSLTSGGKDTQYF
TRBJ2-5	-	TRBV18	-	TGTGCCAGCTCACCGGTGGACAAGCAAGAGACCCAGTACTTC	CASSPVDKQETQYF
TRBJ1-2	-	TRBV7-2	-	TGTGCCAGCAGCTTAATGGACAGCAGGAGAGGCTACACCTTC	CASSLMDSRRGYTF
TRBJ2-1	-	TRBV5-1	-	TGCGCCAGCAGCTTCTCCGGGGAGGTGTACAATGAGCAGTTCTTC	CASSFSGEVYNEQFF
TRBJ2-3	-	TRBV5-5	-	TGTGCCAGCAGATCACACGGGAAATCCGCAGATACGCAGTATTTT	CASRSHGKSADTQYF
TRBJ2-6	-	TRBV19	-	TGTGCCAGTAGTCCACAGGGCGTCAACGTCCTGACTTTC	CASSPQGVNVLTF
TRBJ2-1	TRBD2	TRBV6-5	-	TGTGCCAGCAGTTATCGGGGGGGAGGTCAATACAATGAGCAGTTCTTC	CASSYRGGGQYNEQFF
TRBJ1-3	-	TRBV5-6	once	TGTGCCAGCAGCTTGGCAAGCGCGACGGGCTCTGGAAACACCATATATTTT	CASSLASATGSGNTIYF
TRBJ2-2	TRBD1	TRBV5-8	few	TGTGCCAGCAGCTCAATGACAGGGGGCGTTTTCGGCGGGGAGCTGTTTTTT	CASSSMTGGVFGGELFF
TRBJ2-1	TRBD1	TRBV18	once	TGTGCCAGCTCACCGCGACAGGGGCCGTACAATGAGCAGTTCTTC	CASSPRQGPYNEQFF
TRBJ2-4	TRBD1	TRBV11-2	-	TGTGCCAGCAGCTTGGACAGGGCTAAAAACATTCAGTACTTC	CASSLDRAKNIQYF
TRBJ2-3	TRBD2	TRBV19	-	TGTGCCAGTAGTACAGTGAGGCGGGGGGGCACGTATTTT	CASSTVRRGGTYF
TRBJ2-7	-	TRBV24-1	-	TGTGCCACCAGTAGTGGGGCAGACTACGAGCAGTACTTC	CATSSGADYEQYF
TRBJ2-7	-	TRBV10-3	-	TGTGCCATCAACCCCGGGACTTCCTCCTACGAGCAGTACTTC	CAINPGTSSYEQYF
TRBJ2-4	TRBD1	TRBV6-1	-	TGTGCCAGCAGTGAAGGGGGACAGGGTTGGAACATTCAGTACTTC	CASSEGGQGWNIQYF
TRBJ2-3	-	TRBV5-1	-	TGCGCCAGCAGCTTGGGAAGTACACATGGCACAGATACGCAGTATTTT	CASSLGSTHGTDTQYF
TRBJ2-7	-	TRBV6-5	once	TGTGCCAGCAATCGGGCGGGTTACTACGAGCAGTACTTC	CASNRAGYYEQYF